What follows describes a single T cell receptor beta chain. The antigen remains unidentified. The data derive from a study of shared clonotypes between healthy human individuals. Points from the study as a whole: In having few donors, the study represented limited genetic and exposure-history diversity.

Measured with immunoSEQ multiplex PCR; TCRdb has only the in-frame clones, and not every one. In the table there are 2 million to 2.5 million clones, more than 85% of which are singletons. Sequencing used naive CD4+ T cells from PBMCs. Regarding subset: CD45RA+ positively selected. This TCR derives from a man in his late teens or twenties in good health. Some clones in this sample may be carry-over from other donors' samples.

The CDR3 nucleotides are TGTGCCAGCAGGGACTACAGGGGGCCCAAAAACATTCAGTACTTC. The encoded protein is CASRDYRGPKNIQYF. V is TRBV5-4 and J is TRBJ2-4; 9 bases are a match to TRBD1. The CDR3 sequence is 15 residues long. With 5 bases clipped from V and 2 bases from J, the junction kept 5 bases outside the gene matches. The germline V gene encodes CDR1 SGHNT and CDR2 YYREEE (reference sequence).